Detailed here is one T cell receptor (beta chain). The specificity of this receptor is unknown. Base quality data are lacking; no much larger clone is found one base away. The data were taken from a study of blood T cell repertoires in COVID-19 (dated by TCRdb to about 2020). For the wider study: The collaborator samples originated in the United States, Italy and Spain and spanned the acute and convalescent phases of COVID-19. The prospective study material was composed of cDNA or gDNA derived from T cells, B-cell-depleted T cells, or PBMCs. Deeply sampled blood TCRbeta repertoires from subjects exposed to, actively infected with, or recovered from COVID-19 were included in the dataset. The repertoires were made available in a free public database intended to serve as a resource for research on the immune response to SARS-CoV-2. Samples were obtained from the ongoing ImmuneRACE study (first 160 participants) and from over 1,000 subjects provided by 6 global collaborators. Nearly every sample came with metadata listing a de-identified subject ID, COVID-19 status, age in years and sex. HLA class I and class II types, where available, came from metadata supplied by the sample provider rather than from assay-based typing.

Another Seattle source contributed samples from volunteer blood donors who had recovered from COVID-19. Whole blood was collected in K2EDTA tubes by collaborating institutions according to the institutions' own protocols. Collaborator samples were shipped for TCRbeta analysis as frozen whole blood, isolated PBMCs, or DNA extracted from either sample type. The immunoSEQ Assay, a bias-controlled multiplex PCR, was used to amplify TCRbeta CDR3 regions from genomic DNA. The original pipeline was this. Nucleated cell counts per sample were estimated from amplification of reference gene primers within the assay. Sequence reads were collapsed and filtered to measure the absolute abundance of every unique TCRbeta CDR3 rearrangement. For each sample, productive Simpson clonality was calculated by taking the square root of Simpson's diversity index across productive rearrangements. The immuneACCESS repertoire file appears here via TCRdb, limited to in-frame rearrangements. These files lack a portion of the clones; in checked studies, under half of the deficit traces to unresolved V genes, and the cause of the others is not known. D and trimming come from the DNA, and the V and J calls and clone size come from that table. The sample records about 160,000 clones, roughly 89% of which are singletons. The leading ten clones occupy around 3.9% of the sample.

The research as a whole found: How much clinical and demographic metadata was included differed by source and by participant, and the metadata was provided uncurated.

After removal of 4 bases from V and 7 bases from J, the junction retains 4 bases not matched to a gene. According to the germline V gene, CDR1 reads MDHEN and CDR2 reads SYDVKM. CDR3 length: 14 amino acids, cysteine to phenylalanine. Only CDR3 DNA is held: 42 bases, read in frame from base 1. The origin of this receptor is a woman aged 60-75 years who had recovered from COVID-19. The sequence is built from TRBV28 and TRBJ1-6; 7 nucleotides in the junction match TRBD1. The sequencing input was peripheral blood. For the CDR3, the sequence is CASSSGQANSPLHF. Here is the DNA: TGTGCCAGCAGTTCCGGACAGGCCAATTCACCCCTCCACTTT.